Described below is a single T cell receptor beta chain sequence and its context. There is no known antigen for this receptor. This record belongs to a study of T cells expressing NK-cell markers (dated by TCRdb to 2020 to 2022). At the level of the whole study: In sorted CD3+CD56+NKG2C+, CD3+CD56+NKG2C- and CD3+CD56-NKG2C+ T-cell subsets from roughly 8 donors, TCR beta-chain repertoires were profiled. Libraries were sequenced as 2 x 150 bp reads on Illumina HiSeq 2000/2500, MiSeq or NextSeq. Randomly selected healthy volunteers, three men and five women, were used as the eight sequenced donors. Seven of the eight sequenced donors were HCMV-seropositive and one was HCMV-seronegative.

Overall study outcomes, separate from this receptor: Those dominant clonotypes were again the most abundant among CD3+CD56-NKG2C+ cells in several donors, at about 28.3-65%. It remained unclear whether the expanded NKG2C-expressing T cell clones were specific for HCMV antigens. In six donors, the dominant CD3+CD56+NKG2C+ clonotypes were among the top 10 CD8+ clonotypes and accounted for roughly 1.0-7.5% of CD8+ T cells.

HCMV-specific IgG was detected in serum with a commercial ELISA kit to determine HCMV serostatus. Peripheral blood mononuclear cells were isolated from blood by Ficoll density gradient centrifugation. TCRdb shows the sequencer as Illumina HiSeq 2000. TCR beta cDNA libraries were prepared using 5'RACE template switching, which introduced a universal primer site and unique molecular identifiers. cDNA synthesis was primed from the TCR beta constant segment and was followed by two successive PCR amplification steps. The original methods were these. MIGEC was used to demultiplex reads and group reads by UMI, and MiTCR was used to assemble and quantify clonotypes. Only TCR cDNA sequences supported by at least two reads were kept to exclude erroneous sequences. The tcR package was used for downstream repertoire analysis, and clonotypes were matched between fractions using CDR3 nucleotide sequence together with V segment. Antigen specificity was annotated against VDJdb with VDJmatch, allowing one amino acid substitution in CDR3. TCRdb reprocessed the raw reads; every CDR3 protein sequence is a single record, and DNA is not supplied. V and J calls and clone size were set by TCRdb, not the authors. This sample's records show 550,000 to 600,000 distinct CDR3 sequences. Roughly 3.6% of the sample goes to the ten largest clones.

The CDR1 and CDR2 encoded by the germline V gene are SGHTS and YDEGEE. From the cysteine through the phenylalanine, the CDR3 covers 14 amino acids. The protein alone is recorded here. The chain employs TRBV5-8 and TRBJ1-5; TCRdb names TRBD1, which stays unverified in the absence of DNA. This sequence was found in a man aged 18 to 30 in good health. Donor details come from another sample of the same person, matched by shared clones. The sequencing sample was made of blood T cells: a sorted CD56 or NKG2C T cell subset, CD4+ or CD8+ T cells, or bulk PBMC T cells (not recorded which). The CDR3 region has the sequence CASSRKGGNQPQHF.